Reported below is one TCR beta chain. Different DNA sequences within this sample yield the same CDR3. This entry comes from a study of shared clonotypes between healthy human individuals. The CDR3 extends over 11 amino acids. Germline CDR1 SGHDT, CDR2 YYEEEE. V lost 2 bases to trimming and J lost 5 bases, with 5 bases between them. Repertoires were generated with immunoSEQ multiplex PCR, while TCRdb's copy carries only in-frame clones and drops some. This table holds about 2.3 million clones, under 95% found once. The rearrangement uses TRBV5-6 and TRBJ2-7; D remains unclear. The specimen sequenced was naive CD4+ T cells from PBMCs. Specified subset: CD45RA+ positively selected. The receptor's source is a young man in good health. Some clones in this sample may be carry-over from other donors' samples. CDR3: CASSLGHEQYF. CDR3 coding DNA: TGTGCCAGCAGCTTAGGTCACGAGCAGTACTTC. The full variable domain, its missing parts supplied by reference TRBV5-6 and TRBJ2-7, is DAGVTQSPTHLIKTRGQQVTLRCSPKSGHDTVSWYQQALGQGPQFIFQYYEEEERQRGNFPDRFSGHQFPNYSSELNVNALLLGDSALYLCASSLGHEQYFGPGTRLTVT.